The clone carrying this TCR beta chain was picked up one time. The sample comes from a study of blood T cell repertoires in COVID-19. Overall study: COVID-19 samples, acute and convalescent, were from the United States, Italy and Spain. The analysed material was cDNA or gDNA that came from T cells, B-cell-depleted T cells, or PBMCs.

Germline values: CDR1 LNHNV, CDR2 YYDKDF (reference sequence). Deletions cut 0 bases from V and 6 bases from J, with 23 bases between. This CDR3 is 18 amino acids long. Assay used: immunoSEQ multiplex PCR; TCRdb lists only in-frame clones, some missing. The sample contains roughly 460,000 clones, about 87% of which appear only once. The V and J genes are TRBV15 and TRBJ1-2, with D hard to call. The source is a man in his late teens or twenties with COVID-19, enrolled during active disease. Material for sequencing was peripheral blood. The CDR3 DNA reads TGTGCCACCAGCAGAGAGCTACTGGTGAACAGCCGCGGGGATGGCTACACCTTC. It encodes CATSRELLVNSRGDGYTF.